This TCR beta chain originates from a study of tumor-infiltrating lymphocytes in primary liver carcinoma. Using a constant-region primer together with ProtoScript II reverse transcriptase, TCR beta cDNA was made from about 500 ng of total RNA. What produced the TCR beta libraries was three nested multiplex PCR rounds using slightly modified ARM-PCR. The first two PCR rounds, roughly 10 cycles each, used TRBV1-TRBV30 forward primers and a C-beta reverse primer. TCRdb passed the multiplex PCR reads through MiXCR, listing each CDR3 protein once. Among hundreds of thousands of distinct CDR3 sequences, 45% to 70% were seen once, and the ten largest hold about 15%. The germline gives CDR1 SGHDT, CDR2 YYEEEE. The CDR3 totals 15 residues. A note on this clonotype: Mismatch with germline at one junction end may stem from a read error.

They got blood RNA out of unsorted whole blood and also pulled out germline DNA. The sequence derives from a woman in her twenties or thirties with primary liver carcinoma and hepatitis B virus infection. The rearrangement uses TRBV5-6 and TRBJ2-1; 11 nucleotides align to TRBD2. The sample taken for sequencing was peripheral blood. The chain's CDR3 is CASSLGGTSGNERFF. The CDR3 bases are TGTGCCAGCAGCTTGGGCGGGACTAGCGGCAATGAGCGGTTCTTC.